This TCR beta chain was observed in a study of cytomegalovirus exposure and HLA in healthy donors. Background on the study: From donors who were HLA-typed, an early data release held 70 million to 90 million unique TCRs.

General study points: Indistinguishable V segments, including TRBV6-2 and TRBV6-3, were excluded.

The primer mix had 60 Vbeta and 13 Jbeta primers. The authors' processing: A later analysis counted about 80 million unique TCR beta chains, some 12 million shared. TCRdb's copy holds only in-frame clones and misses some; the assay was immunoSEQ multiplex PCR. V and J calls and clone size are as listed in that table; D and trimming were resolved from the DNA. The sample has 110,000 or so clones; approximately 11% are singletons. CDR3 length: 13 amino acids. The germline V gene encodes CDR1 GTSNPN and CDR2 SVGIG (reference sequence). The ends lost 4 bases at V and 2 bases at J; junction bases unmatched: 1. This clone has more than one count but fewer than ten. Its antigen is still unknown.

This sequence originates from a man in his forties in good health and CMV-seropositive. The specimen sequenced was PBMCs. J is TRBJ2-3 and V is TRBV30; 9 positions match TRBD2. CDR3 sequence: CAWTSGNTDTQYF. The CDR3 DNA sequence: TGTGCCTGGACTAGCGGGAACACAGATACGCAGTATTTT.